This T cell receptor beta chain was captured in a study of OX40 agonist ivuxolimab in advanced cancers. The study in broad terms: Ivuxolimab was an agonistic, fully human IgG2 monoclonal antibody directed against OX40 (CD134), a costimulatory receptor. Intravenous ivuxolimab was administered to patients every 2 weeks at six dose levels: 0.01, 0.1, 0.3, 1.5, 3 and 10 mg/kg. Among the roughly 50 dose-escalation patients, around 20 had hepatocellular carcinoma, around 15 melanoma, 9 renal cell carcinoma and 9 head and neck cancer. In the dose-escalation cohort, roughly 80% of patients were male, and the mean age was around 60 years, with a range of roughly 20 to 85. Patients were allowed to have had prior anti-PD-1, anti-PD-L1 or anti-CTLA-4 therapy, and roughly 40% of the dose-escalation patients had been treated with checkpoint inhibitors. Partial responses were achieved by three dose-escalation patients, of whom one had hepatocellular carcinoma and two had cutaneous melanoma. The point of sequencing TCRbeta in the periphery was to test whether ivuxolimab changed TCR sequence diversity and drove clonal T-cell expansion. The paper reports the monotherapy dose-escalation portion (N of about 50 patients) of the phase I ivuxolimab trial. The full study reports these points: Low levels of normalized T-cell clonal expansion were also shown by some nonresponding patients. Antigen specificity was not determined for the clonally expanded peripheral T cells. After ivuxolimab, expanded clones were on average more numerous among CD8+ T cells than among CD4+ T cells. In partial responders in the 0.1-3.0 mg/kg groups, normalized peripheral clonal expansion was found to be among the lowest, especially among CD8+ T cells. Clonal expansion of both CD4+ and CD8+ blood T cells was observed from baseline to week 6 at doses 0.1 to 3.0 mg/kg.

To sequence the TCRbeta CDR3 region, genomic DNA was isolated from the sorted cells. The immunoSEQ Assay was used to sequence the TCRbeta CDR3 regions. TCRdb stores this immuneACCESS table with in-frame sequences only. Part of the clones is absent; in the studies checked, under half of the shortfall reflects unresolved V genes, and no reason is known for the rest. The sample records 40,000 to 45,000 clones, roughly 86% of which are singletons. Roughly 22% of the sample belongs to the ten largest clones. V is cut by 4 bases and J by 8 bases, and the space between the germline ends is 11 bases. The germline V gene gives CDR1 as SGHTA and CDR2 as FQGNSA. The CDR3 measures 12 amino acids from cysteine to phenylalanine. The read is trimmed to its CDR3 DNA, 36 bases read in frame from base 1. The trial excluded patients who had a history of autoimmune disease or were on systemic immunosuppression. In every dose cohort, peripheral blood was drawn for TCR sequencing at baseline, cycle 4 day 1, and cycle 7 day 1. Samples came from an open-label, multicenter, first-in-human phase I dose-escalation trial of ivuxolimab. Adults with locally advanced or metastatic head and neck squamous cell, hepatocellular, melanoma or renal cell carcinoma were enrolled in the trial. Before TCR sequencing, CD4+ and CD8+ T cells were separately sorted from peripheral blood.

Comment on this clone: The antigen it binds to is not known. Base qualities are not provided; no much larger clone lies one nucleotide away.

Sequences were derived from CD4+ or CD8+ T cells sorted from blood, sampled in a trial of the OX40 agonist ivuxolimab. The sequence is built from TRBV7-2 and TRBJ1-2, with the D gene too uncertain to name. This TCR was sampled from an adult with an advanced solid tumor such as melanoma, head and neck, liver or kidney cancer. The bases are TGTGCCAGCAGCTCTAAAGACAAGGGCTACACCTTC. Its protein product is CASSSKDKGYTF.